A single sample gave rise to the 29 T cell receptor beta chains below, sequenced in a study of T cell changes during pregnancy in multiple sclerosis. Clones were sequenced by immunoSEQ multiplex PCR, and TCRdb holds only the in-frame ones, with some missing. The top ten hold roughly 1.7% of the sample, which has 83,000 or so clones, 94% seen once. This material consisted of peripheral blood, taken after pregnancy. The receptors shown here come from a female donor in good health, enrolled as a control in a pregnancy study.

The CDR3 sequence: CASSLPGLAGLSNTGELFF. In DNA form, the CDR3 reads TGTGCCAGCAGCTTACCAGGACTAGCGGGATTATCGAACACCGGGGAGCTGTTTTTT. The chain uses TRBV7-6 and TRBJ2-2; 12 bases are a match to TRBD2. The CDR3 spans 19 residues. The J segment lost 0 bases and the V segment lost 2 bases, leaving 7 bases of the junction unmatched. Germline V gene sequence: CDR1 SGHVS, CDR2 FNYEAQ.

This clone was seen only once. The rearrangement uses TRBV7-8 and TRBJ2-5, with TRBD2 identical over 10 bases. Trimming cost V 5 bases and J 4 bases; bases outside gene matches: 7. The CDR3 loop spans 15 amino acids. CDR1 and CDR2 (germline): SGHVS, FQNEAQ. The DNA of the CDR3 is TGTGCCAGCAGCCTCGGGACTAGCGTCGCAGAGACCCAGTACTTC. It codes for CASSLGTSVAETQYF.

The genes are TRBV29-1 and TRBJ1-1; 7 bases are shared with TRBD1. This CDR3 is built from 12 residues. With 6 bases clipped from V and 6 bases from J, the junction kept 7 bases outside the gene matches. The germline CDR1 and CDR2 sequences are SQVTM and ANQGSEA. CDR3 residues: CSVSPTGSEAFF. The CDR3 DNA reads as TGCAGCGTGTCCCCGACAGGGTCTGAAGCTTTCTTT.

This clone was recorded only once. V and J are TRBV27 and TRBJ2-7, with TRBD1 matching 9 bases. The V gene end was trimmed by 4 bases and the J gene end by 5 bases; junction bases not matched to a gene: 9. Germline CDR1 and CDR2: MNHEY and SMNVEV (reference sequence). The CDR3 is 15 amino acids. The CDR3 is CASSSPGQGLNEQYF. CDR3 in DNA: TGTGCCAGCAGTTCCCCGGGACAGGGCCTGAACGAGCAGTACTTC.

The chain couples TRBV25-1 to TRBJ2-7, with a weak D call TRBD2 (6 bases). In germline, CDR1 is MGHDK, CDR2 SYGVNS. The CDR3 covers 12 residues. Trimming pared 4 bases from V and 6 bases from J, leaving 10 bases between. The CDR3 nucleotides read TGTGCCAGCAGTGGGGACTGGGGCGAGCAGTACTTC. Encoded protein: CASSGDWGEQYF.

V gene TRBV5-1 combines with J gene TRBJ2-7; 7 positions match TRBD2. Germline V gene lookup returns CDR1 SGHRS and CDR2 YFSETQ. Unmatched junction bases numbered 7, after V lost 0 bases and J lost 7 bases. The CDR3 runs 14 residues. Here the CDR3 reads CASSLVAPAGEQYF. For the CDR3, the DNA is TGCGCCAGCAGCTTGGTGGCCCCAGCGGGGGAGCAGTACTTC.

The chain uses TRBV7-9 and TRBJ2-6; 8 nucleotides agree with TRBD1. The CDR3 runs 17 residues. CDR1 SEHNR and CDR2 FQNEAQ come from the germline V gene (reference sequence). V lost 5 bases and J lost 4; bases outside the gene matches: 10. The CDR3 sequence: CASSPGGYRQGANVLTF. The CDR3 DNA is TGTGCCAGCAGCCCAGGGGGCTACCGACAGGGGGCCAACGTCCTGACTTTC.

The rearrangement links TRBV27 to TRBJ2-3; D remains unclear. V was shortened by 2 bases and J by 1 base, with 4 bases between the two germline ends. The CDR3 runs 13 residues. Germline V gene data show CDR1 as MNHEY and CDR2 as SMNVEV (reference sequence). The CDR3: CASSLLGTDTQYF. DNA of the CDR3: TGTGCCAGCAGTTTACTAGGCACAGATACGCAGTATTTT.

The genes are TRBV5-4 and TRBJ1-2, with TRBD1 matching 10 bases. CDR1 is SGHNT, CDR2 YYREEE, per germline (reference sequence). V was pared by 4 bases and J by 8 bases, with 11 bases of the junction left unmatched. This CDR3 contains 15 residues. The CDR3 DNA follows: TGTGCCAGCAGCATAGACTCGACAGGGGGCGAAGGCTACACCTTC. Its protein product is CASSIDSTGGEGYTF.

The chain has TRBV19 and TRBJ2-7, with TRBD1 matching over 12 bases. From germline, CDR1 is LNHDA and CDR2 SQIVND (reference sequence). CDR3 length: 16 amino acids. V lost 6 bases and J lost 4; bases outside the gene matches: 10. CDR3 region: CASRTHGTGGPYEQYF. For the CDR3, the DNA is TGTGCCAGTAGGACTCACGGGACAGGGGGCCCTTACGAGCAGTACTTC.

J is TRBJ2-7 and V is TRBV18; TRBD1 aligns across 11 bases. This CDR3 region has 14 residues. V trimming: 8 bases; J trimming: 0 bases; junction bases outside the gene matches: 3. Germline V lookup: CDR1 KGHSH, CDR2 LQKENI. In DNA, the CDR3 is TGTGCCAGCCTAGGGACAGGGGGCTCCTACGAGCAGTACTTC. It is translated as CASLGTGGSYEQYF. Supplemented by reference TRBV18 and TRBJ2-7, the full variable domain reads NAGVMQNPRHLVRRRGQEARLRCSPMKGHSHVYWYRQLPEEGLKFMVYLQKENIIDESGMPKERFSAEFPKEGPSILRIQQVVRGDSAAYFCASLGTGGSYEQYFGPGTRLTVT.

V gene TRBV7-8 combines with J gene TRBJ2-1; D is ambiguous. V lost 3 bases and J 1 base, leaving 22 bases between the germline ends. The germline V gene has CDR1 SGHVS and CDR2 FQNEAQ. This CDR3 has 19 amino acids. CDR3 in amino acids: CASSFGQWSPKTSYNEQFF. The CDR3 nucleotides are TGTGCCAGCAGCTTTGGGCAGTGGTCCCCAAAAACGTCCTACAATGAGCAGTTCTTC. Full variable domain (rest looked up from reference TRBV7-8 and TRBJ2-1): GAGVSQSPRYKVAKRGQDVALRCDPISGHVSLFWYQQALGQGPEFLTYFQNEAQLDKSGLPSDRFFAERPEGSVSTLKIQRTQQEDSAVYLCASSFGQWSPKTSYNEQFFGPGTRLTVL.

The chain employs TRBV7-9 and TRBJ2-5; D is possibly TRBD2 (6 bases). The CDR3 runs to 16 residues. The germline V and J ends were trimmed by 5 bases and 5 bases, with 21 bases remaining between them. CDR1 is SEHNR and CDR2 is FQNEAQ in the germline V gene (reference sequence). The CDR3 protein is CASSAPRDGAGETQYF. DNA for the CDR3: TGTGCCAGCAGCGCCCCCCGCGACGGGGCGGGGGAGACCCAGTACTTC.

The J gene is TRBJ1-1, the V gene TRBV7-9; D gene uncertain. Germline V gives CDR1 SEHNR, CDR2 FQNEAQ (reference sequence). Trimming removed 2 bases at V and 0 bases at J, with 7 bases between. This CDR3 has 14 residues. CDR3 protein: CASSLTTLNTEAFF. CDR3 DNA: TGTGCCAGCAGCTTAACAACCTTGAACACTGAAGCTTTCTTT.

The chain has TRBV6-1 and TRBJ2-7; 10 nucleotides align to TRBD1. V lost 5 bases, J lost 5 bases, and 6 bases stayed unmatched. Per germline, CDR1 MNHNS and CDR2 SASEGT. The CDR3 totals 14 residues. CDR3 sequence (DNA): TGTGCCAGCAGTCCCAGGACAGGGGGGCACGAGCAGTACTTC. It specifies CASSPRTGGHEQYF.

CDR3 bases: TGTGCCATAGCTAGACAGGGCGGCTATGGCTACACCTTC. It is translated as CAIARQGGYGYTF. The chain has TRBV19 and TRBJ1-2; 7 bases match TRBD1. Unmatched junction bases numbered 9, after V lost 10 bases and J lost 4 bases. Germline V lookup: CDR1 LNHDA, CDR2 SQIVND (reference sequence). The CDR3 spans 13 residues.

This sequence joins TRBV20-1 and TRBJ2-1; no clear D. V shed 6 bases and J shed 8 bases, with 11 bases lying between them. Germline-derived CDR1 and CDR2 are DFQATT and SNEGSKA (reference sequence). This CDR3 comprises 11 residues. The CDR3 sequence: CSAGRIDEQFF. For the CDR3, the DNA is TGCAGTGCGGGCCGGATCGATGAGCAGTTCTTC.

The chain joins TRBV28 to TRBJ1-2; 7 nucleotides match TRBD1. V trimming: 3 bases; J trimming: 8 bases; junction bases outside the gene matches: 6. The CDR3 runs 13 residues. Germline CDR1 and CDR2: MDHEN and SYDVKM. The CDR3 DNA follows: TGTGCCAGCAGTTTGAAGGGGGCGCGGGGCTACACCTTC. Protein product: CASSLKGARGYTF.

This chain connects TRBV28 to TRBJ1-5; 11 nucleotides agree with TRBD1. CDR1 MDHEN and CDR2 SYDVKM come from the germline V gene. This CDR3 is 16 amino acids long. The V and J ends lost 6 bases and 6 bases, in that order; junction bases with no gene match: 10. The CDR3 spells CASSEGPGQGGQPQHF. For the CDR3, the DNA is TGTGCCAGCAGCGAAGGCCCGGGACAGGGGGGTCAGCCCCAGCATTTT.

Remarks on this clone: This specimen includes other DNA sequences encoding the same CDR3. The chain uses TRBV27 and TRBJ2-6; D is ambiguous. CDR3 length: 14 residues. Trimming cost V 2 bases and J 1 base, with 3 bases left between them. CDR1 MNHEY and CDR2 SMNVEV come from the germline V gene (reference sequence). CDR3 DNA sequence: TGTGCCAGCAGTTTACGGTCTGGGGCCAACGTCCTGACTTTC. Protein product: CASSLRSGANVLTF.

The V and J genes are TRBV5-1 and TRBJ2-3, with TRBD2 matching 10 bases. Germline CDR1 SGHRS, CDR2 YFSETQ. After removal of 3 bases from V and 0 bases from J, the junction contained 13 bases not matched to a gene. CDR3 length: 19 amino acids. CDR3 in amino acids: CASSSPGLAARASTDTQYF. CDR3 DNA sequence: TGCGCCAGCAGCTCCCCCGGACTAGCGGCTAGAGCTAGCACAGATACGCAGTATTTT.

The gene calls are TRBV5-4 and TRBJ1-2; the D gene is possibly TRBD1 (6 bases). V lost 2 bases to trimming and J lost 6 bases, with 17 bases between them. CDR1 is SGHNT, CDR2 YYREEE, per germline (reference sequence). The CDR3 runs 15 residues. The CDR3 sequence: CASSLSPRTEDGYTF. The CDR3 DNA follows: TGTGCCAGCAGCTTATCCCCCCGGACAGAGGATGGCTACACCTTC.

The chain employs TRBV4-1 and TRBJ2-3; unclear D gene. The V end lost 1 base, the J end lost 6 bases, and 17 bases lay between the germline ends. The CDR3 spans 16 residues. Germline assignment: CDR1 MGHRA and CDR2 YSYEKL. CDR3 sequence reads: CASSQGQHKTGDTQYF. In DNA, the CDR3 is TGCGCCAGCAGCCAAGGTCAGCATAAAACCGGGGATACGCAGTATTTT.

The V call is TRBV29-1, the J call TRBJ1-4; TRBD1 aligns across 7 bases. Per germline, CDR1 SQVTM and CDR2 ANQGSEA. V lost 7 bases, J lost 12 bases, and 8 bases stayed unmatched. The CDR3 runs 11 residues. The CDR3 DNA follows: TGCAGCGGGGGGCTGGGACAGCAACTGTTTTTT. It yields the protein CSGGLGQQLFF.

This CDR3 is CASTRTEDYEQYF. The CDR3 region has the DNA TGTGCCAGCACTCGGACAGAGGACTACGAGCAGTACTTC. This chain links TRBV28 with TRBJ2-7, with D possibly TRBD1 on 6 matching bases. Germline lookup yields CDR1 MDHEN and CDR2 SYDVKM. CDR3 size: 13 residues. With 7 bases removed from V and 3 bases from J, the gap between germline ends came to 13 bases. Supplemented by reference TRBV28 and TRBJ2-7, the full variable domain reads DVKVTQSSRYLVKRTGEKVFLECVQDMDHENMFWYRQDPGLGLRLIYFSYDVKMKEKGDIPEGYSVSREKKERFSLILESASTNQTSMYLCASTRTEDYEQYFGPGTRLTVT.

Here the CDR3 DNA reads TGTGCCAGCAGCCGGGAGGGGAGTGTAGGAGATACGCAGTATTTT. It translates to CASSREGSVGDTQYF. This sequence joins TRBV5-4 and TRBJ2-3; TRBD2 matches 8 bases. Germline V gene sequence: CDR1 SGHNT, CDR2 YYREEE (reference sequence). The V and J ends lost 4 bases and 5 bases, in that order; junction bases with no gene match: 9. The CDR3 spans 15 residues.

There are a few counts of this clone. The V and J genes are TRBV2 and TRBJ1-1; D is unclear. Trimming shortened V by 0 bases and J by 7 bases, and 15 bases separated the two germline ends. Per germline, CDR1 SNHLY and CDR2 FYNNEI. CDR3 length equals 15 residues. DNA of the CDR3: TGTGCCAGCAGTGAAGCGGTGAGACTGTACATTGAAGCTTTCTTT. Translated, it gives CASSEAVRLYIEAFF.

V and J are TRBV27 and TRBJ2-1; a weak D match, TRBD1 (6 bases). The V end was cut by 4 bases, the J end by 2 bases, with 6 bases between. CDR3 size: 13 residues. The V gene's germline CDR1 is MNHEY and CDR2 SMNVEV (reference sequence). DNA for the CDR3: TGTGCCAGCAGTTGGGACACCTACAATGAGCAGTTCTTC. It encodes CASSWDTYNEQFF.

This rearrangement joins TRBV2 to TRBJ1-5; D ambiguous. CDR3 size: 12 residues. Germline loops: CDR1 SNHLY, CDR2 FYNNEI. V dropped 7 bases and J dropped 4 bases, with 8 bases sitting between them. The CDR3 protein is CASTEGNQPQHF. The DNA for the CDR3 is TGTGCCAGCACGGAGGGTAATCAGCCCCAGCATTTT. Variable domain in full (rest from reference TRBV2 and TRBJ1-5): EPEVTQTPSHQVTQMGQEVILRCVPISNHLYFYWYRQILGQKVEFLVSFYNNEISEKSEIFDDQFSVERPDGSNFTLKIRSTKLEDSAMYFCASTEGNQPQHFGDGTRLSIL.